These T cell receptor beta chains were read from a single sample in a study of cytomegalovirus exposure and HLA in healthy donors. Libraries were prepared by immunoSEQ multiplex PCR; TCRdb keeps only in-frame clonotypes and omits some of them. The sample has roughly 80,000 clones; roughly 80% are singletons. Input material: PBMCs. The receptor set was obtained from a woman in her twenties or thirties in good health and CMV-seronegative. CDR3s include the opening cysteine and the closing phenylalanine or tryptophan. Fields, in order: D gene, J gene, clone size, V gene, CDR3 protein, CDR3 DNA. A D gene is named only where the DNA matches it firmly. Clone size, where shown, is once, few, many, or a class for clones that have expanded.

TRBD2 | TRBJ2-4 | . | TRBV28 | CASSPTGTRRTKNIQYF | TGTGCCAGCAGTCCTACCGGGACTAGGAGGACTAAAAACATTCAGTACTTC
. | TRBJ2-1 | . | TRBV27 | CASSLGQFNEQFF | TGTGCCAGCAGTTTAGGTCAGTTCAATGAGCAGTTCTTC
. | TRBJ1-5 | . | TRBV2 | CASSEAGGRGNQPQHF | TGTGCCAGCAGTGAAGCCGGTGGCCGGGGCAATCAGCCCCAGCATTTT
TRBD2 | TRBJ2-3 | . | TRBV27 | CASRGLALSTDTQYF | TGTGCCAGCAGAGGACTAGCGCTTAGCACAGATACGCAGTATTTT
TRBD2 | TRBJ2-1 | . | TRBV5-1 | CASYGLAGLNEQFF | TGCGCCAGTTACGGACTAGCGGGCCTAAATGAGCAGTTCTTC
. | TRBJ1-1 | . | TRBV6-1 | CASLEGPNTEAFF | TGTGCCAGCCTTGAGGGCCCGAACACTGAAGCTTTCTTT
TRBD1 | TRBJ1-5 | . | TRBV28 | CASRDRGSQPQHF | TGTGCCAGCAGGGACAGGGGGAGTCAGCCCCAGCATTTT
TRBD2 | TRBJ2-4 | . | TRBV5-6 | CASSLGGEGRAKNIQYF | TGTGCCAGCAGCTTGGGGGGGGAGGGAAGGGCCAAAAACATTCAGTACTTC
TRBD2 | TRBJ2-7 | . | TRBV13 | CASSLGLAGGSPYEQYF | TGTGCCAGCAGCTTGGGACTAGCGGGAGGGAGTCCCTACGAGCAGTACTTC
. | TRBJ2-3 | . | TRBV6-5 | CASSYYLAADTQYF | TGTGCCAGCAGTTATTATCTAGCCGCAGATACGCAGTATTTT
TRBD1 | TRBJ2-1 | few | TRBV7-3 | CASSLDRALYNEQFF | TGTGCCAGCAGCTTAGACAGGGCCCTGTACAATGAGCAGTTCTTC
. | TRBJ2-1 | few | TRBV4-2 | CASSLTSYNEQFF | TGTGCCAGCAGCCTCACTTCCTACAATGAGCAGTTCTTC
. | TRBJ2-5 | . | TRBV29-1 | CSVEEGSVVETQYF | TGCAGCGTTGAAGAAGGGAGCGTAGTAGAGACCCAGTACTTC
TRBD2 | TRBJ2-1 | . | TRBV27 | CASRAGATYNEQFF | TGTGCCAGCAGAGCGGGGGCCACCTACAATGAGCAGTTCTTC
. | TRBJ2-7 | once | TRBV28 | CASSGARGIYEQYF | TGTGCCAGCAGTGGGGCAAGGGGGATTTACGAGCAGTACTTC
. | TRBJ2-7 | . | TRBV7-2 | CASSLSDSYEQYF | TGTGCCAGCAGCTTAAGCGACAGCTACGAGCAGTACTTC
TRBD2 | TRBJ2-3 | . | TRBV5-1 | CASSLGLASSTDTQYF | TGCGCCAGCAGCTTAGGACTAGCCAGCTCCACAGATACGCAGTATTTT
. | TRBJ2-5 | once | TRBV7-8 | CASSLRTVGVTQYF | TGTGCCAGCAGCTTGCGGACCGTCGGGGTGACCCAGTACTTC
. | TRBJ2-7 | . | TRBV7-3 | CASSQQSGGEQYF | TGTGCCAGCAGCCAACAATCCGGGGGCGAGCAGTACTTC
. | TRBJ2-7 | . | TRBV27 | CASSLYRDSPYEQYF | TGTGCCAGCAGTTTATACAGAGACAGCCCCTACGAGCAGTACTTC